A selection of T cell receptor beta chains follows, all from one sample in a study of STAT3 mutations in large granular lymphocyte leukemia. The method was immunoSEQ multiplex PCR; TCRdb's version includes in-frame clones alone and lacks a portion of them. Of roughly 25,000 clones detected, approximately 94% appear once; the ten largest clones hold about 6.8%. The source material was peripheral blood mononuclear cells. These receptors came from a man aged 35 to 55 with T-cell large granular lymphocyte leukemia. Some clones in this sample may be carry-over from other donors' samples. Each CDR3 is given with its conserved first and last residue. A D gene is named only where the DNA matches it firmly. A row's size may be missing; if present it is once, few, many or a size class.

J	V	D	size	CDR3	DNA
TRBJ2-5	TRBV13	.	.	CASSLWGYQETQYF	TGTGCCAGCAGCTTATGGGGGTACCAAGAGACCCAGTACTTC
TRBJ1-6	TRBV18	.	.	CASSNGHRGNSPLHF	TGTGCCAGCTCAAACGGACACCGAGGTAATTCACCCCTCCACTTT
TRBJ2-2	TRBV4-1	TRBD2	.	CASSRTSGGTGELFF	TGCGCCAGCAGCCGTACATCGGGGGGCACCGGGGAGCTGTTTTTT
TRBJ2-3	TRBV11-2	TRBD2	few	CASSWTSGGTDTQYF	TGTGCCAGCAGTTGGACTAGCGGAGGCACAGATACGCAGTATTTT
TRBJ1-2	TRBV6-6	.	.	CASTLQGNYGYTF	TGTGCCAGTACCCTTCAGGGGAACTATGGCTACACCTTC
TRBJ1-4	TRBV7-2	TRBD1	.	CASSFVQGADEKLFF	TGTGCCAGCAGCTTCGTCCAGGGGGCGGATGAAAAACTGTTTTTT
TRBJ1-6	TRBV4-2	.	.	CASSQEAVGGGRNSPLHF	TGTGCCAGCAGCCAAGAAGCCGTGGGGGGGGGAAGGAATTCACCCCTCCACTTT
TRBJ2-1	TRBV6-5	TRBD2	.	CASSTSSGGRNEQFF	TGTGCCAGCAGTACTTCTAGCGGGGGGCGCAATGAGCAGTTCTTC
TRBJ1-3	TRBV28	TRBD1	.	CASTGDRGRGNTIYF	TGTGCCAGCACCGGAGACAGGGGACGTGGAAACACCATATATTTT
TRBJ2-7	TRBV5-1	.	.	CASSGTQSYEQYF	TGCGCCAGCAGCGGGACACAATCCTACGAGCAGTACTTC
TRBJ1-1	TRBV27	.	few	CASSVASPTEAFF	TGTGCCAGCAGCGTAGCCAGCCCCACTGAAGCTTTCTTT
TRBJ1-2	TRBV30	.	.	CAWSVQWGARGQDYGYTF	TGTGCCTGGAGTGTACAGTGGGGAGCCCGGGGCCAGGACTATGGCTACACCTTC
TRBJ1-1	TRBV18	.	.	CASSPQLGAGRNTEAFF	TGTGCCAGCTCACCCCAACTAGGGGCGGGGAGGAACACTGAAGCTTTCTTT
TRBJ2-5	TRBV7-2	.	.	CASSRTGTSGSETQYF	TGTGCCAGCAGCCGAACGGGGACTTCTGGTAGTGAGACCCAGTACTTC
TRBJ2-5	TRBV5-6	TRBD1	.	CASSLGQGKETQYF	TGTGCCAGCAGCTTGGGACAGGGGAAAGAGACCCAGTACTTC
TRBJ2-3	TRBV6-4	TRBD2	.	CASSDSTSGGGTDTQYF	TGTGCCAGCAGTGACTCGACTAGCGGGGGGGGCACAGATACGCAGTATTTT
TRBJ2-7	TRBV10-3	TRBD1	.	CASGPGQVADWYF	TGTGCCTCTGGACCGGGACAGGTCGCTGATTGGTACTTC
TRBJ1-2	TRBV19	TRBD1	.	CASNLGQGIYGYTF	TGTGCCAGTAACTTAGGACAGGGAATCTATGGCTACACCTTC
TRBJ1-2	TRBV6-1	TRBD1	once	CASSGGTGTNIYGYTF	TGTGCCAGCAGTGGGGGGACAGGGACTAATATTTATGGCTACACCTTC
TRBJ2-7	TRBV5-5	TRBD1	once	CASSLDRGSYEQYF	TGTGCCAGCAGCTTGGACAGGGGGAGCTACGAGCAGTACTTC
TRBJ1-1	TRBV4-3	.	.	CASSHVVGGEGEAFF	TGCGCCAGCAGCCATGTGGTTGGGGGGGAAGGTGAAGCTTTCTTT
TRBJ2-7	TRBV27	.	.	CASSLHASDYEQYF	TGTGCCAGCAGTTTACACGCCAGCGATTACGAGCAGTACTTC